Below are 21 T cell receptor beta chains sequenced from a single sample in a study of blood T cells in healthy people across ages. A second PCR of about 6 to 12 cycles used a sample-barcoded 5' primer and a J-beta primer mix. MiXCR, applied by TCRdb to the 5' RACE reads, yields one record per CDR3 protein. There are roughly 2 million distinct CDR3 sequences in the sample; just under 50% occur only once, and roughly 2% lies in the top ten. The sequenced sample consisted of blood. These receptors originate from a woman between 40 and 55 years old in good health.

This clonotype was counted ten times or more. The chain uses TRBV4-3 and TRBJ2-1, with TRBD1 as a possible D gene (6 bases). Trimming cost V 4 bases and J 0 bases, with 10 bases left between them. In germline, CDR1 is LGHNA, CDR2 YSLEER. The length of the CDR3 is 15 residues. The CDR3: CASSLEDSSYNEQFF. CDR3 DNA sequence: TGCGCCAGCAGCCTTGAGGACAGCTCCTACAATGAGCAGTTCTTC.

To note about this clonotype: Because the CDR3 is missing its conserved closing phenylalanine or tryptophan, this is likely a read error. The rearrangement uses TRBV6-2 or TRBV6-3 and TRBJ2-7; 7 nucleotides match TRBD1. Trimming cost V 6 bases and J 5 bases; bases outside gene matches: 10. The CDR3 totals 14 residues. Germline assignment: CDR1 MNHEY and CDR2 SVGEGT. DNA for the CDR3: TGTGCCAGCAGCCGGCCGGGACAGATCCACGAGCAGTACTTA. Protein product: CASSRPGQIHEQYL.

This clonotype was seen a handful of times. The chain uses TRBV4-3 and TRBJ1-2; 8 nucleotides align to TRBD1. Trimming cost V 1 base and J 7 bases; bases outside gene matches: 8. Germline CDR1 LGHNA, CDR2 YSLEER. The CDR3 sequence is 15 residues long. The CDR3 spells CASSQVTQGAGGYTF. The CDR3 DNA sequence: TGCGCCAGCAGCCAAGTAACTCAGGGGGCTGGTGGCTACACCTTC.

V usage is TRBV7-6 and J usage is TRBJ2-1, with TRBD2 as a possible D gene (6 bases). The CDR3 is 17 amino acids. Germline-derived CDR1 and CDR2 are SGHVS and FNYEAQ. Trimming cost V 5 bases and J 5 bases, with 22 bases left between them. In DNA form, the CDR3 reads TGTGCCAGCAGCCAACTTGGGCTAGCGAGGGTGAACAATGAGCAGTTCTTC. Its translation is CASSQLGLARVNNEQFF.

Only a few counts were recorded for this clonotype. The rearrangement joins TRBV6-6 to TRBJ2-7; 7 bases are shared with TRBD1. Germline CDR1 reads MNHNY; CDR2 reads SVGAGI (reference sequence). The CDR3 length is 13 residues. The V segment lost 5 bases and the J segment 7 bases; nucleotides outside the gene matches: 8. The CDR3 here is CASSPRQGWEQYF. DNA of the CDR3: TGTGCCAGCAGTCCTCGACAGGGTTGGGAGCAGTACTTC.

The CDR3 loop is CSARDPQRGYQETQFF. The CDR3 DNA reads as TGCAGTGCTAGAGATCCCCAGCGGGGGTATCAAGAGACCCAGTTCTTC. V usage is TRBV20-1 and J usage is TRBJ2-1; TRBD2 matches 8 bases. The CDR3 sequence is 16 residues long. The germline CDR1 and CDR2 sequences are DFQATT and SNEGSKA (reference sequence). V lost 0 bases to trimming and J lost 13 bases; unmatched junction nucleotides: 17.

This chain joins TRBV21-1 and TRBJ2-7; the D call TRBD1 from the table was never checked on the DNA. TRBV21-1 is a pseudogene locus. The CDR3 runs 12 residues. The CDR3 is CAPTPGPYEQYF. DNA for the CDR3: TGTGCCCCAACCCCGGGCCCCTACGAGCAGTACTTC.

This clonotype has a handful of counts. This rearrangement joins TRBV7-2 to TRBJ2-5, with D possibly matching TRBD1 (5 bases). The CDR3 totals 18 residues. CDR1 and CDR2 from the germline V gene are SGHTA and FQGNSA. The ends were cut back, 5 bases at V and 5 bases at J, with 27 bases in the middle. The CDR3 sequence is CASSHTGARVKEWETQYF. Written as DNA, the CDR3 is TGTGCCAGCAGCCACACAGGCGCCAGGGTTAAGGAGTGGGAGACCCAGTACTTC.

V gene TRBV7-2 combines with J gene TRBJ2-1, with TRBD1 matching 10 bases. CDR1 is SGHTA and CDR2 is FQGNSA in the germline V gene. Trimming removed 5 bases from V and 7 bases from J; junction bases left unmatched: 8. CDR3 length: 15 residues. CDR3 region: CASSRSRTGGNEQFF. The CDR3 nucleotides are TGTGCCAGCAGCCGATCAAGGACAGGGGGAAATGAGCAGTTCTTC.

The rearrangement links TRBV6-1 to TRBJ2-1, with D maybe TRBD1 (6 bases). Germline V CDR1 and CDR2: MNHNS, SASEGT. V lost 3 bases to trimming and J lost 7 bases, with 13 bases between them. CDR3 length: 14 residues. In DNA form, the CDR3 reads TGTGCCAGCAGTGAGGCAGGGGCAAGGAATGAGCAGTTCTTC. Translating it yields CASSEAGARNEQFF.

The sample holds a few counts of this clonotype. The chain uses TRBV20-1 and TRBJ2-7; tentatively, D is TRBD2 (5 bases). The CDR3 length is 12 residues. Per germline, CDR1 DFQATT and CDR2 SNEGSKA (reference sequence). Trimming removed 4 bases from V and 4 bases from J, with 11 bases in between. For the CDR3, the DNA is TGCAGTGCTATCAAGGGAGAGTACGAGCAGTACTTC. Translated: CSAIKGEYEQYF.

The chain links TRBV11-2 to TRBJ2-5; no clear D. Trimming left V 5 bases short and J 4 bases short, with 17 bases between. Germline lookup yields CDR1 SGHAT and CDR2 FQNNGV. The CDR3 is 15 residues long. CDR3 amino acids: CASSPTTGILETQYF. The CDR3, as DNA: TGTGCCAGCAGCCCTACCACGGGCATACTAGAGACCCAGTACTTC.

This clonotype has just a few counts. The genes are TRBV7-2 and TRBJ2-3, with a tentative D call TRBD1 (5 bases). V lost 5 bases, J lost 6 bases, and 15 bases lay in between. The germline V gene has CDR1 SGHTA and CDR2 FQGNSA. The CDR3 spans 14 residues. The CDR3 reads CASSPPARVDTQYF. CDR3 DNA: TGTGCCAGCAGCCCTCCGGCCAGGGTGGATACGCAGTATTTT.

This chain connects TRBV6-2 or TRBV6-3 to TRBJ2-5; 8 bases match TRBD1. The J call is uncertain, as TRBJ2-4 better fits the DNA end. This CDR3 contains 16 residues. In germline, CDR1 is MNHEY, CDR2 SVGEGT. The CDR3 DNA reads TGTGCCAGCAGTTACTCCGGAACAGGGGGGAAAAACATTCAGTACTTC. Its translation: CASSYSGTGGKNIQYF.

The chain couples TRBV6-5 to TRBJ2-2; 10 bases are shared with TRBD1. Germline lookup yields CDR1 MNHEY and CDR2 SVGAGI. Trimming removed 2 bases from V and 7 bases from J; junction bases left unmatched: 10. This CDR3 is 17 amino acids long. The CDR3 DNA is TGTGCCAGCAGTTACGATTCGGACAGGGGGAGAGGCGGGGAGCTGTTTTTT. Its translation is CASSYDSDRGRGGELFF.

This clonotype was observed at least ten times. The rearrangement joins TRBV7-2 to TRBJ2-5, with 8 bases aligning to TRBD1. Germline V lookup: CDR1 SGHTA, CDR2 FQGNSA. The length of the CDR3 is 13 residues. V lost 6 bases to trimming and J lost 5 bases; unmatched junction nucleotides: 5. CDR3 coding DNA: TGTGCCAGCAGTCCAGGGGGCAGGGAGACCCAGTACTTC. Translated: CASSPGGRETQYF.

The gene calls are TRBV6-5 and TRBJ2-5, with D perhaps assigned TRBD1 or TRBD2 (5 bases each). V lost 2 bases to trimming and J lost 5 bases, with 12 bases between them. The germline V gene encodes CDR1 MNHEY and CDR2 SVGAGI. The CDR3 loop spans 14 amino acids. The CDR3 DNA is TGTGCCAGCAGTTACGGGGTTTGGGGGGAGACCCAGTACTTC. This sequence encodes CASSYGVWGETQYF.

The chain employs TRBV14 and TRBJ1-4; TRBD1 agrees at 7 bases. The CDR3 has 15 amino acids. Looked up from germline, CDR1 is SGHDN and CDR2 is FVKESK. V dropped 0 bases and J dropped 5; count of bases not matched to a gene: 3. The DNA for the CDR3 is TGTGCCAGCAGCCAAGACGGGACAGTAAATGAAAAACTGTTTTTT. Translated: CASSQDGTVNEKLFF.

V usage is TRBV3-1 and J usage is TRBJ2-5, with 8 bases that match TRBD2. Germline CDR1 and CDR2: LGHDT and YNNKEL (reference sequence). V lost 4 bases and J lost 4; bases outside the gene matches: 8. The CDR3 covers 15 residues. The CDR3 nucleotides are TGTGCCAGCAGCCTACCATTCGGGAGGGCAGAGACCCAGTACTTC. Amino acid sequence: CASSLPFGRAETQYF.

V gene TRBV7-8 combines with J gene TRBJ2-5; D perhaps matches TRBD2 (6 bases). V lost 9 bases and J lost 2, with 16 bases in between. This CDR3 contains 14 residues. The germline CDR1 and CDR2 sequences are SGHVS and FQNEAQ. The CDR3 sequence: CASTTTGTQETQYF. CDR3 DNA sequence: TGTGCCAGTACCACCACCGGGACTCAAGAGACCCAGTACTTC.

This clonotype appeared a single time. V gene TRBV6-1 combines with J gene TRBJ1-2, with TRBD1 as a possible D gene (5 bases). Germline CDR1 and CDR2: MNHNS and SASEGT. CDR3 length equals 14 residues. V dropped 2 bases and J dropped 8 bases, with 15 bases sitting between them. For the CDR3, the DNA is TGTGCCAGCAGTGAATCTCGGCAGGGTGGAGGCTACACCTTC. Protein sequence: CASSESRQGGGYTF.